This T cell receptor beta chain was captured by sequencing in a study of blood T cells in healthy people across ages. Study conclusions and caveats: Donors of long life had a larger count of naive CD4+ cells and greater diversity than aged donors.

With respect to this clonotype: The target antigen is unknown.

Through a sample-barcoded 5' primer and a J-beta primer mix, a second PCR was run for roughly 6 to 12 cycles. MiXCR was run by TCRdb on the 5' RACE reads, yielding one entry per CDR3 protein. The sample records almost 1 million distinct CDR3 sequences, just over 50% being singletons. The sequencing sample was made of blood. This TCR was recovered from a woman aged 55-70 years in good health.

CDR3 loop: CASSFRSADTQYF. The CDR3 DNA follows: TGCGCCAGCAGCTTCCGAAGCGCAGATACGCAGTATTTT. The J gene is TRBJ2-3, the V gene TRBV5-1, with D uncertain. CDR3 length equals 13 residues. CDR1 is SGHRS, CDR2 YFSETQ, per germline. V lost 2 bases and J 4 bases, leaving 8 bases between the germline ends.